This T cell receptor (beta chain) was recorded in a study of CD8+ T cells in alopecia areata listed by TCRdb under 2018. As for the study more broadly: The treated patients, all with moderate-to-severe alopecia areata, were enrolled in an open-label pilot trial of oral tofacitinib given at 5 to 10 mg twice daily. Patients stayed on tofacitinib for 6 to 18 months and then had 6 months of follow-up off drug so that delayed response and recurrence could be assessed. In treated patients, disease severity was measured using the SALT score, which gives the percentage of scalp surface area affected. High-throughput TCRbeta sequencing was used to examine T cell clonal expansion in alopecia areata in both the C3H/HeJ mouse model and human patients. Human TCRbeta sequencing covered scalp tissue and sorted CD4+ and CD8+ peripheral blood T cells from patchy and totalis/universalis alopecia areata patients and healthy controls. Biopsies were taken from tofacitinib-treated patients at baseline and again at 4 and 24 weeks into treatment, and several of those patients also had a later scalp biopsy. Scalp clonality was compared across normal scalp (n=4), patchy alopecia areata scalp (n=8), and alopecia totalis/universalis scalp (n=8). RNA was extracted with the PAXgene miRNA kit for fixed scalp, the miRNeasy kit for PBMCs, and the RNeasy kit for mouse skin. TCRbeta CDR3 regions were amplified by immunoSEQ multiplex PCR with 35 Vbeta forward and 13 Jbeta reverse primers. Study-wide findings and limitations: Scalp TCR repertoire analysis is complicated because resident alphabeta T cells in normal human skin are also sequenced, whereas mouse skin is dominated by gammadelta T cells. During tofacitinib treatment, many expanded lesional clones remained in scalp and blood, and this persistence may partly explain relapse after treatment is stopped. Compared with normal scalp, lesional scalp had higher clonality and more expanded CD8+ clones, particularly in alopecia totalis/universalis, a pattern that suggests antigenic drive. Compared with mice, TCR sequences shared between patients were less clear, possibly partly because of HLA diversity across the patient population. Scalp clonality and the number of expanded CD8+ clones among the top 100 scalp clones were significantly decreased by tofacitinib. Because the treated cohort was small and included a single nonresponder, larger studies are needed to assess links between baseline CD8+ expansion and response.

The library relied on the immunoSEQ multiplex PCR assay. RNA was extracted from all samples and reverse transcribed into cDNA as template for TCR sequencing. First-strand cDNA was synthesized with SuperScript III using a 2:1 mix of oligo-dT and random hexamers. A synthetic immune receptor repertoire was used to gauge amplification bias, and whatever bias remained was removed computationally. The original methods were these. Raw reads were preprocessed for error removal, and CDR3 was defined according to IMGT conventions as running from the conserved cysteine to phenylalanine. Clonality was computed by normalizing Shannon entropy by log2 of the number of productive unique TCRs and subtracting the result from 1. Scalp TCRbeta sequences were cross-referenced with sorted blood CD4 and CD8 repertoires so that the CD4 or CD8 identity of scalp clones could be inferred. The table comes from immuneACCESS by way of TCRdb, which keeps in-frame sequences with V and J called. Part of the clones is missing from these tables; in studies checked, under half for an unresolved V gene and the rest for unknown reasons. The V and J calls and clone size come from that table; D and trimming were worked out from the DNA. The sample table records around 100,000 clones; just over 85% of these occur just once. More than 9.5% of the sample belongs to the ten largest clones.

For this clone: The target of this receptor is not known. One base away there is no much larger clone; base qualities are not given.

Spanning cysteine to phenylalanine, the CDR3 consists of 15 amino acids. The read is trimmed to its CDR3 DNA, 45 bases read in frame from base 1. Taken from the germline V gene (reference sequence), the CDR1 and CDR2 loops are SEHNR and FQNEAQ. The junction shows trimming of 5 bases on V and 3 bases on J, plus 16 bases between the germline ends. This sample's treatment or condition label indicates: oral pan-JAK inhibitor, 5-10 mg twice daily. From alopecia areata patients, peripheral blood was collected along with lesional scalp punch biopsies. PBMCs were separated by density centrifugation and stained for CD3, CD4 and CD8, after which CD4+ and CD8+ T cells were sorted on a FACSAria.

This clonotype was obtained from a human donor with alopecia areata. The sequencing here drew on CD8+ T cells sorted from blood, taken at approximately week 30, from a patient treated with tofacitinib. The rearrangement combines TRBV7-9 with TRBJ1-1, with the D gene not confidently named. The sequence in DNA is TGTGCCAGCAGCCAGACCGGGGTCTTGGACACTGAAGCTTTCTTT. Its protein is CASSQTGVLDTEAFF.